The rows below give T cell receptor beta chains drawn from one sample of a study of cytomegalovirus exposure and HLA in healthy donors. Data came from immunoSEQ multiplex PCR; TCRdb stores just in-frame clones and leaves some out. The sample contains more than 110,000 clones, 86% of which appear only once. Sequences were obtained from PBMCs. The receptor set was obtained from a man in his late teens or twenties in good health and CMV-seronegative. CDR3s include the opening cysteine and the closing phenylalanine or tryptophan. The order of the fields is V gene, J gene, D gene, clone size, CDR3 DNA, CDR3 protein. D genes are given only for firm matches. The size field is filled for only some rows; it gives once, few, many or a size class.

V gene: TRBV2
J gene: TRBJ2-3
D gene: TRBD2
clone size: -
CDR3 DNA: TGTGCCAGCAGGGGACTAGCAGATACGCAGTATTTT
CDR3 protein: CASRGLADTQYF

V gene: TRBV7-9
J gene: TRBJ1-6
D gene: -
clone size: few
CDR3 DNA: TGTGCCAGCAGCTTACCTTTTAGGGGTTCACCCCTCCACTTT
CDR3 protein: CASSLPFRGSPLHF

V gene: TRBV7-2
J gene: TRBJ1-5
D gene: -
clone size: -
CDR3 DNA: TGTGCCAGCAGCTTAGGTGGGAGCGCCAGCAATCAGCCCCAGCATTTT
CDR3 protein: CASSLGGSASNQPQHF

V gene: TRBV19
J gene: TRBJ1-2
D gene: -
clone size: -
CDR3 DNA: TGTGCCAGTAGTATAGGGGAGCATGGCTACACCTTC
CDR3 protein: CASSIGEHGYTF

V gene: TRBV7-8
J gene: TRBJ2-5
D gene: TRBD1
clone size: -
CDR3 DNA: TGTGCCAGCAGCTCGAATCAGGGGGAGAAAGAGACCCAGTACTTC
CDR3 protein: CASSSNQGEKETQYF

V gene: TRBV28
J gene: TRBJ1-1
D gene: TRBD1
clone size: -
CDR3 DNA: TGTGCCAGCAGTTTATTAGGGACAGGCATTACGAACACTGAAGCTTTCTTT
CDR3 protein: CASSLLGTGITNTEAFF

V gene: TRBV13
J gene: TRBJ2-5
D gene: TRBD1
clone size: -
CDR3 DNA: TGTGCCAGCAGCTTGGGCAGGGGGCTTCGTGAGACCCAGTACTTC
CDR3 protein: CASSLGRGLRETQYF

V gene: TRBV7-9
J gene: TRBJ1-2
D gene: TRBD1
clone size: few
CDR3 DNA: TGTGCCAGCAGCGCTGGGACAGGGAGCTATGGCTACACCTTC
CDR3 protein: CASSAGTGSYGYTF

V gene: TRBV30
J gene: TRBJ2-5
D gene: TRBD1
clone size: once
CDR3 DNA: TGTGCCTGGGACCCGGGACAGGGGCATTCGGAGACCCAGTACTTC
CDR3 protein: CAWDPGQGHSETQYF

V gene: TRBV9
J gene: TRBJ1-1
D gene: -
clone size: -
CDR3 DNA: TGTGCCAGCAGCTCCAGGCTGGGCGGAGGGGACACTGAAGCTTTCTTT
CDR3 protein: CASSSRLGGGDTEAFF

V gene: TRBV7-8
J gene: TRBJ2-4
D gene: TRBD1
clone size: -
CDR3 DNA: TGTGCCAGCAGCACGGACAGGGAGGTAATTCAGTACTTC
CDR3 protein: CASSTDREVIQYF

V gene: TRBV30
J gene: TRBJ2-1
D gene: -
clone size: -
CDR3 DNA: TGTGCCTGGAGTGTAGGGGGAGTGGATGGTGAGCAGTTCTTC
CDR3 protein: CAWSVGGVDGEQFF

V gene: TRBV18
J gene: TRBJ2-1
D gene: -
clone size: -
CDR3 DNA: TGTGCCAGCTCACCCCGGGTGTCTAGCAGCGGAAACGAGCAGTTCTTC
CDR3 protein: CASSPRVSSSGNEQFF

V gene: TRBV19
J gene: TRBJ2-3
D gene: -
clone size: -
CDR3 DNA: TGTGCCACCAGCCTAGAGAGCACAGATACGCAGTATTTT
CDR3 protein: CATSLESTDTQYF

V gene: TRBV6-5
J gene: TRBJ2-7
D gene: -
clone size: -
CDR3 DNA: TGTGCCAGCAGTGAAGGTGTAGGGAGCTTC
CDR3 protein: CASSEGVGSF

V gene: TRBV6-6
J gene: TRBJ1-6
D gene: TRBD1
clone size: -
CDR3 DNA: TGTGCCAGCAGCCCGACAGGGTACAATTCACCCCTCCACTTT
CDR3 protein: CASSPTGYNSPLHF

V gene: TRBV5-1
J gene: TRBJ1-2
D gene: TRBD1
clone size: -
CDR3 DNA: TGCGCCAGCAGCTTGGGAGGGACAGGGGATGGCTACACCTTC
CDR3 protein: CASSLGGTGDGYTF

V gene: TRBV16
J gene: TRBJ2-4
D gene: -
clone size: -
CDR3 DNA: TGTGCCAGCAGCCACCTAGGACAGCAAAACATTCAGTACTTC
CDR3 protein: CASSHLGQQNIQYF

V gene: TRBV7-9
J gene: TRBJ2-1
D gene: -
clone size: -
CDR3 DNA: TGTGCCAGCAGCGCTGGACAGTACAATGAGCAGTTCTTC
CDR3 protein: CASSAGQYNEQFF

V gene: TRBV10-3
J gene: TRBJ1-2
D gene: TRBD1
clone size: -
CDR3 DNA: TGTGCCATCAGTCCGGGACAGGGTGTTAACTATGGCTACACCTTC
CDR3 protein: CAISPGQGVNYGYTF

V gene: TRBV28
J gene: TRBJ1-5
D gene: -
clone size: -
CDR3 DNA: TGTGCCAGCAGTTTGACAGCCTTGGGCAATCAGCCCCAGCATTTT
CDR3 protein: CASSLTALGNQPQHF

V gene: TRBV7-2
J gene: TRBJ2-7
D gene: TRBD2
clone size: -
CDR3 DNA: TGTGCCAGCAGCTACCGGACTAGCGGGGGCGCTAGCTCCTACGAGCAGTACTTC
CDR3 protein: CASSYRTSGGASSYEQYF

V gene: TRBV2
J gene: TRBJ2-5
D gene: TRBD1
clone size: -
CDR3 DNA: TGTGCCAGCAACAGGGGCCAAGAGACCCAGTACTTC
CDR3 protein: CASNRGQETQYF

V gene: TRBV4-1
J gene: TRBJ2-1
D gene: -
clone size: -
CDR3 DNA: TGCGCCAGCAGCCAGGTTCAGGTGCCGGAATACAATGAGCAGTTCTTC
CDR3 protein: CASSQVQVPEYNEQFF

V gene: TRBV27
J gene: TRBJ1-2
D gene: TRBD1
clone size: -
CDR3 DNA: TGTGCCAGCAGTCCACAGGGGGCGACTGGCTACACCTTC
CDR3 protein: CASSPQGATGYTF

V gene: TRBV5-5
J gene: TRBJ1-5
D gene: TRBD1
clone size: -
CDR3 DNA: TGTGCCAGCAGCGCTGGACAGGGAAGCAATCAGCCCCAGCATTTT
CDR3 protein: CASSAGQGSNQPQHF